This passage covers 11 T cell receptor beta chains from one sample sequenced in a study of regulatory T cells in long-lasting Graves disease. Building the TCR beta libraries relied on iRepertoire HTBI primers, and CDR3 regions underwent Arm-PCR. TCRdb used MiXCR to reprocess the multiplex PCR reads, holding one entry per CDR3 protein. The sample lists about 660,000 distinct CDR3 sequences; 25% to 35% were seen once. The time point is: persistent/refractory GD, antithyroid drugs over 5 years with positive TRAb. The TCR library was made from RNA that had been extracted from PBMCs in TRIzol. The sequencing used peripheral blood mononuclear cells (PBMCs), collected when the disease was refractory, from a patient treated with antithyroid drugs. These receptors were collected from a female donor with Graves disease.

To note about this clonotype: A much more abundant neighbour one base away suggests this may be a read error. DNA of the CDR3: TGTACCAGCAGCTCGTCTCCGGGACAGGGGGCGTGGAACACTGAAGCTTTCTTT. This encodes CTSSSSPGQGAWNTEAFF. The chain employs TRBV11-2 and TRBJ1-1; 12 nucleotides line up with TRBD1. The CDR3 runs 18 residues. Germline V lookup: CDR1 SGHAT, CDR2 FQNNGV.

V is TRBV10-3 and J is TRBJ1-2; maybe TRBD1 (5 bases). Per the germline V gene, CDR1 is ENHRY and CDR2 is SYGVKD. The CDR3 extends over 11 amino acids. The CDR3 loop reads CALGGNYGYTF. In DNA form, the CDR3 reads TGTGCACTCGGGGGAAACTATGGCTACACCTTC.

V is TRBV29-1 and J is TRBJ1-1; D is undetermined. This CDR3 comprises 14 residues. Germline values: CDR1 SQVTM, CDR2 ANQGSEA. The germline V and J ends were trimmed by 3 bases and 0 bases, with 11 bases remaining between them. For the CDR3, the DNA is TGCAGCGTTGACGGATGGTCGATGAACACTGAAGCTTTCTTT. It is translated as CSVDGWSMNTEAFF. Variable domain in full (rest from reference TRBV29-1 and TRBJ1-1): SAVISQKPSRDICQRGTSLTIQCQVDSQVTMMFWYRQQPGQSLTLIATANQGSEATYESGFVIDKFPISRPNLTFSTLTVSNMSPEDSSIYLCSVDGWSMNTEAFFGQGTRLTVV.

J is TRBJ1-2 and V is TRBV27, with a possible D match to TRBD1 (5 bases). The germline V gene encodes CDR1 MNHEY and CDR2 SMNVEV (reference sequence). This CDR3 contains 15 residues. Trimming shortened V by 6 bases and J by 8 bases, and 22 bases separated the two germline ends. The CDR3 sequence: CASRGWEQGDDGYTF. The CDR3 DNA reads as TGTGCCAGCAGGGGGTGGGAGCAGGGTGATGACGGCTACACCTTC.

The table lists this clonotype with a few counts. The J gene is TRBJ1-4, the V gene TRBV5-1, with 7 bases identical to TRBD1. V lost 3 bases, J lost 10 bases, and 6 bases stayed unmatched. The CDR3 is 13 amino acids. Germline V gives CDR1 SGHRS, CDR2 YFSETQ. CDR3 amino acids: CASSSQTGRKLFF. CDR3 bases: TGCGCCAGCAGCTCACAGACAGGGCGAAAACTGTTTTTT.

In the case of this clonotype: A read error is possible here, since a much larger clone lies one base away. The chain employs TRBV28 and TRBJ1-2, with D tentatively TRBD1 (5 bases). The CDR3 totals 15 residues. Germline V gene data show CDR1 as MDHEN and CDR2 as SYDVKM. This chain's CDR3 is CASSYPGDSNYDYTF. DNA of the CDR3: TGTGCCAGCAGCTACCCCGGGGACTCAAACTATGACTACACCTTC.

This clonotype was recorded a few times. V and J are TRBV12-3 or TRBV12-4 and TRBJ2-3; the D gene is possibly TRBD1 (5 bases). The ends were cut back, 0 bases at V and 1 base at J, with 8 bases in the middle. The CDR3 runs to 15 residues. The CDR3 loop is CASSLATGGTDTQYF. CDR3 coding DNA: TGTGCCAGCAGTTTAGCAACAGGAGGCACAGATACGCAGTATTTT.

The gene calls are TRBV18 and TRBJ1-1, with D maybe TRBD1 (5 bases). V was shortened by 6 bases and J by 1 base, with 15 bases between the two germline ends. The length of the CDR3 is 15 residues. Germline lookup yields CDR1 KGHSH and CDR2 LQKENI. Written as DNA, the CDR3 is TGTGCCAGCTCTGAACCGGGACGGGCGAACACTGAAGCTTTCTTT. Its translation: CASSEPGRANTEAFF.

This clonotype was observed a few times. V and J are TRBV6-9 and TRBJ2-7; D remains unclear. Per the germline V gene, CDR1 is MNHGY and CDR2 is SVAAGI. There are 13 residues in the CDR3. V gave up 3 bases and J gave up 1 base, with 7 bases separating them. For the CDR3, the DNA is TGTGCCAGCAGTTACCAGTTTTCCTACGAGCAGTACTTC. Translated, it gives CASSYQFSYEQYF.

This clonotype came up a few times. This rearrangement joins TRBV12-3 or TRBV12-4 to TRBJ1-4; D ambiguous. The CDR3 covers 12 residues. Trimming removed 5 bases from V and 8 bases from J, with 9 bases in between. This chain's CDR3 is CASSPDNEKLFF. The DNA of the CDR3 is TGTGCCAGCAGTCCGGATAACGAAAAACTGTTTTTT.

This clonotype was observed a few times. J is TRBJ1-1 and V is TRBV19, with 7 bases that match TRBD1. This CDR3 spans 16 amino acids. CDR1 is LNHDA, CDR2 SQIVND, per germline (reference sequence). V lost 2 bases to trimming and J lost 4 bases; unmatched junction nucleotides: 10. The CDR3 sequence: CASSINARQGGTEAFF. CDR3 DNA sequence: TGTGCCAGTAGTATAAACGCGAGACAGGGCGGCACTGAAGCTTTCTTT.